The source of this T cell receptor beta chain is a study of T-cell memory formation after mild COVID-19. Study at large: Largely donor-specific sequence clusters came from a couple of donors.

Constant-segment primers served in 5'RACE that generated TCR alpha and TCR beta cDNA libraries bearing sample barcodes and UMIs. TCRdb re-analysed the 5' RACE reads in MiXCR, keeping a single row per CDR3 protein. The sample contains roughly 12,000 distinct CDR3 sequences, roughly 15% of which appear only once. The CDR3 extends over 11 amino acids. V lost 7 bases, J lost 4 bases, and 8 bases lay in between. Germline CDR1 reads DFQATT; CDR2 reads SNEGSKA (reference sequence). This clonotype has a count of ten or more. This sequence joins TRBV20-1 and TRBJ1-5; possible D gene TRBD1, 5 bases. The sequence derives from a man aged 18 to 30 who had mild COVID-19 (a few samples of this study predate the infection). Cell type and time point are not known. The sequencing sample was made of PBMCs or a T cell subset sorted from them (not recorded which). The CDR3 loop reads CSGGENQPQHF. CDR3 nucleotide sequence: TGCAGTGGAGGGGAGAATCAGCCCCAGCATTTT.